This T cell receptor beta chain was sequenced in a study of molecular identifiers for immune sequencing clone quantification. From the PCR reads, TCRdb called clonotypes with MiXCR, one entry per CDR3 protein. The table lists 490,000 or so distinct CDR3 sequences, roughly 24% of them singletons. The germline V gene has CDR1 MNHEY and CDR2 SMNVEV (reference sequence). The CDR3 has 12 residues. V dropped 2 bases and J dropped 7 bases, with 7 bases sitting between them. This clonotype appeared many times. The chain recombines TRBV27 with TRBJ2-3, with D unresolved. The material sequenced was naive CD8+ T cells from blood, with Jurkat cell RNA spiked in. Indicated subset: FACS-sorted CD8+CD4-CCR7+CD45RA+ naive T cells. The sequence was collected from a human donor in good health. Some libraries in this study had Jurkat cell RNA spiked in. The CDR3 sequence: CASSLPDHTQYF. DNA for the CDR3: TGTGCCAGCAGTTTACCGGACCATACGCAGTATTTT.